This paragraph reports one T cell receptor beta chain. The V and J ends lost 3 bases and 0 bases respectively, with 9 bases between them. The length of the CDR3 is 15 residues. Sequenced by immunoSEQ multiplex PCR; TCRdb stores in-frame clones only, minus some. Of tens of thousands of clones in the sample, less than 75% were seen once. The data were obtained in a study of T cell clones after liver transplantation. The chain couples TRBV23-1 to TRBJ1-5, with D hard to call. TRBV23-1 is known as an ORF, though its function is uncertain. The sequence was obtained from a human patient who received a liver transplant. Some T cells may have originated in the graft donor. The input for sequencing was CD4+ T cells from blood, taken at the 22-month timepoint. CDR3 residues: CASSHNGYSNQPQHF. The CDR3 DNA sequence: TGCGCCAGCAGTCATAACGGTTATAGCAATCAGCCCCAGCATTTT.